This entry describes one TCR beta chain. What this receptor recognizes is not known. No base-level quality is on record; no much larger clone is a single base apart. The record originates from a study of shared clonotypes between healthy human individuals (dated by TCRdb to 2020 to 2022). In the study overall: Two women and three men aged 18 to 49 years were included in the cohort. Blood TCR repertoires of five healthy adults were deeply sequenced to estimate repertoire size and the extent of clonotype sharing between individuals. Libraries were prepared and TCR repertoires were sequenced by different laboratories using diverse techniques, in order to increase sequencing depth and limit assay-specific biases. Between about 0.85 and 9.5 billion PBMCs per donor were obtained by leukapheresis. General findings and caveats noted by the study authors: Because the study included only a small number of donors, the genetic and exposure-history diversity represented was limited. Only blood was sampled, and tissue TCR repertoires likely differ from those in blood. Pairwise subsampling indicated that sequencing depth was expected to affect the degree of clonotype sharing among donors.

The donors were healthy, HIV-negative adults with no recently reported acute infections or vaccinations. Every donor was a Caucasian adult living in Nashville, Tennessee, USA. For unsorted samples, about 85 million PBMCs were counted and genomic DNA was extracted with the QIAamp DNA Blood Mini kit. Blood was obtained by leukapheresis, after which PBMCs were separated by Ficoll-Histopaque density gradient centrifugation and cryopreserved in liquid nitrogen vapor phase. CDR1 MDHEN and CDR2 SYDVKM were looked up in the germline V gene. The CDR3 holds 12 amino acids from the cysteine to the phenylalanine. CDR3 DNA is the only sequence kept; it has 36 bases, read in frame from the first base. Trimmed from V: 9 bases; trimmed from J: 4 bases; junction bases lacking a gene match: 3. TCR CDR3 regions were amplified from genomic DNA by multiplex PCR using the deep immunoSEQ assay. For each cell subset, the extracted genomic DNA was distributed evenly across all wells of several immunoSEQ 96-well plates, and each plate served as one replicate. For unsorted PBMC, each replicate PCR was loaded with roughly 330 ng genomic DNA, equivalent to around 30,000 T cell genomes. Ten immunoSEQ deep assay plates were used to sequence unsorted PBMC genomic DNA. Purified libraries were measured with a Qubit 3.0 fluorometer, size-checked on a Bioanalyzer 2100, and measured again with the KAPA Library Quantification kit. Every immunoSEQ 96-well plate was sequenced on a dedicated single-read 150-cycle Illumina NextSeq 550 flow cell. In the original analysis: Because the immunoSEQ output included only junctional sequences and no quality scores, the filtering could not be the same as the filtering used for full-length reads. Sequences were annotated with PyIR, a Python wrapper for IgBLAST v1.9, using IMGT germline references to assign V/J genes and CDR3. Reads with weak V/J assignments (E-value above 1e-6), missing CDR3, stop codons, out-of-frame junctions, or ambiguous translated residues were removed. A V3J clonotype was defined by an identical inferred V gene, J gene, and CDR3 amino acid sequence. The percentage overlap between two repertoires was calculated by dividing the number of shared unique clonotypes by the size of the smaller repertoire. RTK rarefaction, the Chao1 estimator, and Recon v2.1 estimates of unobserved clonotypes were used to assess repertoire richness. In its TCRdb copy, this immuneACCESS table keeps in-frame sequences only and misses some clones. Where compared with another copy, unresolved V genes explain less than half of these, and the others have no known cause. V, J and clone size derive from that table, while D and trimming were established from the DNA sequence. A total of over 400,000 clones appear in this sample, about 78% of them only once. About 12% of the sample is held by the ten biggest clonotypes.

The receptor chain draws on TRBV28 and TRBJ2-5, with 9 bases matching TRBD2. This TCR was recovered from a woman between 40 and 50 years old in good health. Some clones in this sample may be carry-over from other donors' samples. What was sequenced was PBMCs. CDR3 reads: CASKTSGETQYF. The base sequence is TGTGCCAGTAAGACTAGCGGAGAGACCCAGTACTTC.